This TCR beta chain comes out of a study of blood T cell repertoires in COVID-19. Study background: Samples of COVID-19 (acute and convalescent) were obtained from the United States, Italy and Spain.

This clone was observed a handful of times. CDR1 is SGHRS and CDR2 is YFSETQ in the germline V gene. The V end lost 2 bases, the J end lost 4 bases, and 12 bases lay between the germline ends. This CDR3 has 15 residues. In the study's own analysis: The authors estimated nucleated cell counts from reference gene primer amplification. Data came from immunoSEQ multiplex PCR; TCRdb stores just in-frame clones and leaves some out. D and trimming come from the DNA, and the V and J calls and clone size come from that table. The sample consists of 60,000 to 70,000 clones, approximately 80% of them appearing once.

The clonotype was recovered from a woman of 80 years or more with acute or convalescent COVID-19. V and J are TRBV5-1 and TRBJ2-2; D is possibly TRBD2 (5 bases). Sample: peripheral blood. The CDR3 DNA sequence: TGCGCCAGCAGCTTAGCCCGGGCGGGCACCGGGGAGCTGTTTTTT. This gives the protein CASSLARAGTGELFF.